Listed below are T cell receptor beta chains from one sample, sequenced in a study of PD-L1 blockade in urothelial cancer. The data were produced by immunoSEQ multiplex PCR, yet TCRdb's version contains in-frame clones alone and is incomplete. Here the sample spans some 66,000 clones, approximately 86% being singletons. The sequenced sample was PBMCs, obtained around atezolizumab (anti-PD-L1) treatment. The receptors come from a man aged 60 to 69 with urothelial cancer. The conserved cysteine and the conserved F or W are not part of the CDR3 here.

V	J	CDR3
TRBV21-1	TRBJ2-6	ASSKAEGQSGSGANVLT
TRBV18	TRBJ1-1	ASSPWALPEAF
TRBV4-3	TRBJ2-1	ASSQLWGAGDNEQF
TRBV7-8	TRBJ1-1	ASSLAGRLNTEAF
TRBV9	TRBJ2-4	ASSRSGGIQY
TRBV7-6	TRBJ2-7	ASSPPAAPPYEQY
TRBV30	TRBJ2-2	AWNRVAGTGELF
TRBV5-1	TRBJ2-7	ASSKDNYEQY
TRBV9	TRBJ2-1	ASSVGGGYNEQF
TRBV28	TRBJ1-1	ASSWAGANTEAF
TRBV10-3	TRBJ2-5	AISGQAGQETQY
TRBV9	TRBJ2-1	ASSVGRGFDNEQF
TRBV5-6	TRBJ2-2	ASSYPQGLGDTGELF
TRBV9	TRBJ2-5	ASSKTGGQETQY
TRBV2	TRBJ1-5	ASGEGGNFQPQH
TRBV6-5	TRBJ1-2	ASRAVGQSHYGYT
TRBV7-9	TRBJ2-7	ASSLRTGSVEQY
TRBV7-9	TRBJ2-3	ASSLAGELPWEY
TRBV6-5	TRBJ2-3	ASSFYQGASDTQY
TRBV20-1	TRBJ2-5	SAKGVETQY
TRBV19	TRBJ2-2	ASRPQGWTGELF
TRBV27	TRBJ2-6	ASSFRLAGGKSSGANVLT
TRBV4-1	TRBJ1-6	ASSQDLRSPLH
TRBV30	TRBJ1-1	AWNRQVPLNTEAF
TRBV4-2	TRBJ2-5	ASSPLTGLAGGPRETQY
TRBV7-6	TRBJ2-1	ASSSTTSSYNEQF
TRBV5-8	TRBJ1-1	ASSLGTGRLRKGMNTEAF
TRBV5-1	TRBJ1-1	ASSLARNTEAF
TRBV7-6	TRBJ2-3	ASSLASYSTDTQY
TRBV10-3	TRBJ2-7	ANPSRTGNYEQY
TRBV5-4	TRBJ1-1	ASSSQRGTEAF
TRBV20-1	TRBJ2-7	SARRLYEQY
TRBV4-2	TRBJ1-3	ASSQDSGGSSSSGNTIY
TRBV6-5	TRBJ2-2	ASSFLPRGSAGELF
TRBV9	TRBJ2-3	ASSVEGAGGYYTDTQY
TRBV19	TRBJ1-1	ASSIDTASKTEAF
TRBV27	TRBJ2-7	ASSRRRDRGQNPPYEQY
TRBV19	TRBJ1-5	ASSISGQDNQPQH
TRBV4-2	TRBJ2-7	ASSQGRTGTYEQY
TRBV6-1	TRBJ2-7	ATDTGGAYEQY
TRBV6-1	TRBJ1-6	ASSGGQEVSPLH
TRBV19	TRBJ1-5	ASSKGQGGTNQPQH
TRBV30	TRBJ1-5	AWRGAGAFQPQH
TRBV27	TRBJ2-7	ASSPSGLYEQY
TRBV5-1	TRBJ2-6	ASSFETGASGANVLT
TRBV30	TRBJ1-5	AWSPAGGNVRQH
TRBV2	TRBJ1-3	ASSDGPPGMAGNTIY
TRBV18	TRBJ2-7	ASSRDRQFDEQY
TRBV29-1	TRBJ1-1	SVEDHLEAF
TRBV7-9	TRBJ2-3	ASSIGQDTDTQY
TRBV2	TRBJ2-4	ASTLTGASY
TRBV5-1	TRBJ2-7	ASSFEGSSPYEQY
TRBV27	TRBJ2-3	ASRPYSTDTQY
TRBV7-2	TRBJ2-7	ASSTRGGYEQC
TRBV28	TRBJ1-6	ASSFGTGRSYNSPLH
TRBV28	TRBJ2-1	ASSWDSSYNEQF
TRBV27	TRBJ1-3	ASSLRGGSGNTIY